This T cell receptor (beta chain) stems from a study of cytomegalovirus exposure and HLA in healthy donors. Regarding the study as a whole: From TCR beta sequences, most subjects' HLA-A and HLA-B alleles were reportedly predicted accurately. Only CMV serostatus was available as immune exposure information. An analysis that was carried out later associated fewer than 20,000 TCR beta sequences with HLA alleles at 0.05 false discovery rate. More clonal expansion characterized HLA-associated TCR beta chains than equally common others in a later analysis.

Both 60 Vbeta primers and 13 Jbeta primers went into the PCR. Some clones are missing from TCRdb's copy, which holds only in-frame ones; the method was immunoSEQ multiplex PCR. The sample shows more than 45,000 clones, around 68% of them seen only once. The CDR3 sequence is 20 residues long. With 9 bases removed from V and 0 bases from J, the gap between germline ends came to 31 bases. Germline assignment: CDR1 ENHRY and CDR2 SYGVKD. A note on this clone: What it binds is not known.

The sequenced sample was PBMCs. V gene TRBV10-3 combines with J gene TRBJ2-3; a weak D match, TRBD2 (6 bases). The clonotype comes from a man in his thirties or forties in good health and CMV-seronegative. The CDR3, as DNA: TGTGCCATTTCCCTGGGGGGAGCCCTATCGAACTTCACTAGCACAGATACGCAGTATTTT. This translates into CAISLGGALSNFTSTDTQYF.